The clone carrying this T cell receptor beta chain was seen more than once but under ten times. From germline, CDR1 is MNHNS and CDR2 SASEGT. This CDR3 has 15 amino acids. V lost 3 bases, J lost 4 bases, and 15 bases lay in between. Profiling relied on immunoSEQ multiplex PCR, and the TCRdb table lists in-frame clones only, not all of them. The sample includes approximately 54,000 clones, 81% seen only once; the top ten take over 4.5%. The data were obtained in a study of blood T cell repertoires in COVID-19. The rearrangement joins TRBV6-1 to TRBJ1-2; no reliable D call. Sequences were obtained from peripheral blood. The TCR sequence derives from a woman in her sixties with acute or convalescent COVID-19. CDR3 in DNA: TGTGCCAGCAGTGAGCGGGCCGATACCTTCTATGGCTACACCTTC. It encodes CASSERADTFYGYTF.